A single sample is the source of the 30 T cell receptor beta chains below, sequenced in a study of beta chain features in type 1 diabetes. Reverse transcribing all isolated RNA meant expressed TCRB transcripts were sequenced. Profiled with immunoSEQ multiplex PCR; TCRdb holds only in-frame clones, not every one. The table has 900,000 or so clones, 17% seen once. The sequencing sample was made of naive CD4+ T cells from blood. The receptors come from a woman younger than 30 in good health.

This clone was detected only a few times. The V gene is TRBV28, the J gene TRBJ1-2; D call uncertain. CDR1 is MDHEN and CDR2 is SYDVKM in the germline V gene. Trimming took 5 bases from V and 8 from J, leaving 12 bases between them. The CDR3 is 12 amino acids. CDR3 DNA: TGTGCCAGCAGTCAACCCACTCGGGGCTACACCTTC. Translation: CASSQPTRGYTF.

As to this clone: The germline gene is not matched at one end of the junction; a read error may be the cause. The rearrangement links TRBV27 to TRBJ1-2; 7 positions match TRBD1. Germline lookup yields CDR1 MNHEY and CDR2 SMNVEV (reference sequence). The CDR3 has 14 residues. CDR3 sequence: CASSFKGTAYSYTF. The CDR3 DNA is TGTGCCAGCAGTTTTAAAGGGACAGCCTATAGCTACACCTTC.

This clone was seen a few times. Other DNA sequences in this specimen translate into the identical CDR3. The V and J genes are TRBV7-9 and TRBJ1-2; maybe TRBD1 (6 bases). V gave up 5 bases and J gave up 2 bases, with 9 bases separating them. Germline V lookup: CDR1 SEHNR, CDR2 FQNEAQ (reference sequence). CDR3 length: 13 residues. The chain's CDR3 is CASSPDRNYGYTF. DNA for the CDR3: TGTGCCAGCAGCCCCGACAGGAACTATGGCTACACCTTC.

In this sample, this clone turned up once. This chain connects TRBV27 to TRBJ1-1, with D possibly being TRBD1 (5 bases). Trimming cost V 6 bases and J 7 bases, with 21 bases left between them. CDR3 length equals 15 residues. Germline V lookup: CDR1 MNHEY, CDR2 SMNVEV (reference sequence). CDR3 sequence (DNA): TGTGCCAGCAGCCCGGGGCAGGTTTTTGGACTTGAAGCTTTCTTT. Protein product: CASSPGQVFGLEAFF.

The table lists this clone with a few counts. The chain carries TRBV4-1 and TRBJ2-2; no clear D. The CDR3 has 14 residues. Germline-derived CDR1 and CDR2 are MGHRA and YSYEKL. Trimming left V 0 bases short and J 4 bases short, with 6 bases between. The CDR3 region has the DNA TGCGCCAGCAGCCAAGATCCAGTCACCGGGGAGCTGTTTTTT. This codes for CASSQDPVTGELFF.

This clone was found a few times. V usage is TRBV27 and J usage is TRBJ2-2; D might be TRBD2 (5 bases). Trimming pared 6 bases from V and 0 bases from J, leaving 5 bases between. Germline-derived CDR1 and CDR2 are MNHEY and SMNVEV (reference sequence). The CDR3 has 13 amino acids. The CDR3 region is CASSGANTGELFF. CDR3 nucleotides: TGTGCCAGCAGCGGGGCGAACACCGGGGAGCTGTTTTTT.

This clone was seen a handful of times. The V call is TRBV19, the J call TRBJ2-7; 10 nucleotides agree with TRBD2. After removal of 0 bases from V and 5 bases from J, the junction contained 4 bases not matched to a gene. The germline gives CDR1 LNHDA, CDR2 SQIVND (reference sequence). This CDR3 contains 15 residues. The CDR3 sequence is CASSIDRLAGDEQYF. DNA for the CDR3: TGTGCCAGTAGTATAGATCGTCTAGCGGGAGACGAGCAGTACTTC.

This clone has just a few counts. The chain is built from TRBV28 and TRBJ1-4, with 9 positions matching TRBD1. Trimming removed 4 bases from V and 8 bases from J; junction bases left unmatched: 8. This CDR3 contains 15 residues. Germline CDR1 reads MDHEN; CDR2 reads SYDVKM. The CDR3 nucleotides are TGTGCCAGCAGTTCCCACAGGGGGCTCGGGGAAAAACTGTTTTTT. Translation gives CASSSHRGLGEKLFF.

On this clone itself: The same CDR3 is also encoded by other DNA sequences in this sample. The V and J genes are TRBV7-6 and TRBJ1-5; D uncertain. V lost 1 base, J lost 7 bases, and 8 bases lay in between. The CDR3 sequence is 13 residues long. Germline values: CDR1 SGHVS, CDR2 FNYEAQ. Here the CDR3 DNA reads TGTGCCAGCAGCTTAGACCTAGGGCAGCCCCAGCATTTT. Its translation: CASSLDLGQPQHF.

The rearrangement joins TRBV7-2 to TRBJ1-4; the D gene is possibly TRBD1 (5 bases). The CDR3 length is 15 residues. V was pared by 1 base and J by 8 bases, with 14 bases between. Germline CDR1 and CDR2: SGHTA and FQGNSA. CDR3 sequence reads: CASSLGSGAGEKLFF. CDR3 in DNA: TGTGCCAGCAGCTTAGGATCCGGGGCTGGCGAAAAACTGTTTTTT.

The chain combines TRBV28 with TRBJ2-3; perhaps D is TRBD1 or TRBD2 (6 bases each). The V and J ends lost 3 bases and 2 bases respectively, with 12 bases between them. Germline CDR1 reads MDHEN; CDR2 reads SYDVKM. The CDR3 has 15 residues. The DNA for the CDR3 is TGTGCCAGCAGTTTTGGGGGGCTAGTCACAGATACGCAGTATTTT. The encoded protein is CASSFGGLVTDTQYF.

V usage is TRBV7-2 and J usage is TRBJ1-2; 7 nucleotides match TRBD1. This CDR3 contains 14 residues. The germline V gene encodes CDR1 SGHTA and CDR2 FQGNSA. After removal of 4 bases from V and 6 bases from J, the junction contained 8 bases not matched to a gene. The CDR3 DNA is TGTGCCAGCAGCTCATCCGACAGGGTTGATGGCTACACCTTC. This sequence encodes CASSSSDRVDGYTF.

The chain couples TRBV7-2 to TRBJ2-5; D remains ambiguous. Between the trimmed V and J ends, which lost 3 bases and 4 bases, there was a span of 6 bases. The CDR3 consists of 12 residues. The germline CDR1 and CDR2 sequences are SGHTA and FQGNSA. The CDR3 loop reads CASSFVGETQYF. In DNA form, the CDR3 reads TGTGCCAGCAGCTTCGTCGGAGAGACCCAGTACTTC.

This clone was observed a few times. This chain links TRBV4-2 with TRBJ2-1; D unresolved. Trimming left V 9 bases short and J 3 bases short, with 15 bases between. Per the germline V gene, CDR1 is LGHNA and CDR2 is YNFKEQ. The CDR3 has 14 residues. The CDR3 sequence: CASRPTSLYNEQFF. In DNA, the CDR3 is TGTGCCAGTAGACCCACCAGCCTCTACAATGAGCAGTTCTTC.

The rearrangement links TRBV4-3 to TRBJ2-5; 15 bases agree with TRBD2. CDR1 and CDR2 from the germline V gene are LGHNA and YSLEER. V shed 4 bases and J 0 bases; nucleotides not matched to a gene: 6. The length of the CDR3 is 18 residues. The CDR3 DNA reads TGCGCCAGCAGCCCCGGACTAGCGGGAGGGCCGTACCAAGAGACCCAGTACTTC. Translated: CASSPGLAGGPYQETQYF.

In nucleotides, the CDR3 is TGTGCCAGTAGTCCCACAGGGGGGAATCAGCCCCAGCATTTT. The encoded protein is CASSPTGGNQPQHF. The genes are TRBV19 and TRBJ1-5, with 8 bases aligning to TRBD1. Per the germline V gene, CDR1 is LNHDA and CDR2 is SQIVND (reference sequence). The CDR3 is made up of 14 amino acids. Trimming took 5 bases from V and 4 from J; bases not matched to a gene: 4.

The rearrangement links TRBV7-3 to TRBJ2-6, with D unresolved. The CDR3 covers 16 residues. The germline gives CDR1 SGHTA, CDR2 FQGTGA. Trimming took 2 bases from V and 3 from J, leaving 11 bases between them. CDR3 bases: TGTGCCAGCAGCTTACCAGGAGTAGGTGGGGCCAACGTCCTGACTTTC. It specifies CASSLPGVGGANVLTF.

Points on this clone: Other DNA sequences in this specimen translate into the identical CDR3. This chain joins TRBV20-1 and TRBJ1-1; no firm D call. Germline V lookup: CDR1 DFQATT, CDR2 SNEGSKA (reference sequence). The CDR3 contains 10 residues. Between the trimmed V and J ends, which lost 3 bases and 5 bases, there was a span of 4 bases. Here the CDR3 reads CSASRTEAFF. The DNA of the CDR3 is TGCAGTGCTAGTAGGACTGAAGCTTTCTTT.

The gene calls are TRBV28 and TRBJ2-5; D is undetermined. Deletions cut 2 bases from V and 1 base from J, with 5 bases between. Per the germline V gene, CDR1 is MDHEN and CDR2 is SYDVKM. This CDR3 is built from 13 residues. CDR3 bases: TGTGCCAGCAGTTTAGCCAGCCAAGAGACCCAGTACTTC. Its protein product is CASSLASQETQYF. The full variable domain, with the rest looked up from reference TRBV28 and TRBJ2-5, is DVKVTQSSRYLVKRTGEKVFLECVQDMDHENMFWYRQDPGLGLRLIYFSYDVKMKEKGDIPEGYSVSREKKERFSLILESASTNQTSMYLCASSLASQETQYFGPGTRLLVL.

The CDR3 protein is CASSQGWDRRLETQYF. CDR3 DNA: TGCGCCAGCAGCCAAGGGTGGGACAGACGTTTAGAGACCCAGTACTTC. The chain combines TRBV4-1 with TRBJ2-5; 7 nucleotides agree with TRBD1. Germline trimming cut 1 base from V and 4 bases from J; bases unmatched to any gene: 9. The CDR3 has 16 residues. The germline CDR1 and CDR2 sequences are MGHRA and YSYEKL.

V usage is TRBV6-6 and J usage is TRBJ2-1; D unclear. The length of the CDR3 is 13 residues. Germline assignment: CDR1 MNHNY and CDR2 SVGAGI (reference sequence). The V end lost 4 bases, the J end lost 9 bases, and 13 bases lay between the germline ends. This CDR3 is CASSLVPGAEQFF. The CDR3 DNA reads as TGTGCCAGCAGTTTGGTTCCTGGAGCTGAGCAGTTCTTC.

The chain recombines TRBV7-2 with TRBJ2-7, with TRBD2 matching 10 bases. This CDR3 region has 16 residues. V was clipped by 5 bases and J by 1 base; unmatched bases: 8. CDR1 is SGHTA and CDR2 is FQGNSA in the germline V gene. CDR3: CASSRQGLAYSYEQYF. In DNA, the CDR3 is TGTGCCAGCAGCCGACAGGGACTAGCGTATTCCTACGAGCAGTACTTC.

This clone was seen a handful of times. This chain links TRBV5-1 with TRBJ2-3, with TRBD2 matching 13 bases. V lost 4 bases and J lost 5; bases outside the gene matches: 1. The CDR3 is 14 amino acids. Germline loops: CDR1 SGHRS, CDR2 YFSETQ. The CDR3, as DNA: TGCGCCAGCAGCCGACTAGCGGGAGGAGATACGCAGTATTTT. Translation: CASSRLAGGDTQYF.

This chain joins TRBV9 and TRBJ2-5, with D uncertain. Germline V CDR1 and CDR2: SGDLS, YYNGEE. Trimming stripped 1 base from V and 0 bases from J, with 4 bases between. This CDR3 spans 13 amino acids. Written as DNA, the CDR3 is TGTGCCAGCAGCGTAAACTACCAAGAGACCCAGTACTTC. Protein product: CASSVNYQETQYF.

The chain combines TRBV7-8 with TRBJ2-7; tentatively, D is TRBD2 (5 bases). V was trimmed by 5 bases and J by 7 bases, leaving 12 bases between them. The length of the CDR3 is 12 residues. Germline CDR1 SGHVS, CDR2 FQNEAQ. The CDR3 is CASSPPRLEQYF. CDR3 nucleotide sequence: TGTGCCAGCAGCCCACCAAGACTAGAGCAGTACTTC. The whole variable domain, filled in from reference TRBV7-8 and TRBJ2-7, reads GAGVSQSPRYKVAKRGQDVALRCDPISGHVSLFWYQQALGQGPEFLTYFQNEAQLDKSGLPSDRFFAERPEGSVSTLKIQRTQQEDSAVYLCASSPPRLEQYFGPGTRLTVT.

This clone was seen more than once but under ten times. The CDR3 region has the DNA TGTGCCAGCCGGTCCTGGGCGAATCAGCCCCAGCATTTT. Protein: CASRSWANQPQHF. The rearrangement links TRBV6-1 to TRBJ1-5; D remains ambiguous. This CDR3 is 13 amino acids long. The germline V gene has CDR1 MNHNS and CDR2 SASEGT. V lost 8 bases, J lost 4 bases, and 12 bases lay in between.

CDR3 amino acids: CASSSTEMARAETQYF. The DNA for the CDR3 is TGTGCCAGCAGCTCCACGGAAATGGCCCGGGCGGAGACCCAGTACTTC. The chain joins TRBV7-6 to TRBJ2-5; the D is unclear. CDR3 size: 16 residues. CDR1 SGHVS and CDR2 FNYEAQ come from the germline V gene. Trimming left V 4 bases short and J 5 bases short, with 20 bases between.

This clone was seen only a few times. This chain links TRBV5-1 with TRBJ2-7, with D perhaps TRBD1 (7 bases). Trimming left V 3 bases short and J 2 bases short, with 15 bases between. Germline-derived CDR1 and CDR2 are SGHRS and YFSETQ. This CDR3 contains 15 residues. The CDR3 DNA reads TGCGCCAGCAGCTGGCGGGACAGTGCTACCTACGAGCAGTACTTC. It codes for CASSWRDSATYEQYF.

The CDR3 DNA sequence: TGTGCCACCACAGGGGACCTAGGGTCCTACAATGAGCAGTTCTTC. Its translation is CATTGDLGSYNEQFF. The V and J genes are TRBV10-3 and TRBJ2-1; 7 nucleotides agree with TRBD1. The CDR3 has 15 residues. Germline lookup yields CDR1 ENHRY and CDR2 SYGVKD. J lost 1 base, V lost 10 bases, and 10 bases had no gene match.

This clone was recorded a few times. The V and J genes are TRBV5-4 and TRBJ2-3; 12 bases agree with TRBD2. CDR1 is SGHNT and CDR2 is YYREEE in the germline V gene (reference sequence). The J segment lost 2 bases and the V segment lost 5 bases, leaving 12 bases of the junction unmatched. The CDR3 has 18 amino acids. The CDR3 sequence is CASRQGLAGTVVTDTQYF. The CDR3 bases are TGTGCCAGCAGACAAGGACTAGCGGGAACGGTCGTCACAGATACGCAGTATTTT.